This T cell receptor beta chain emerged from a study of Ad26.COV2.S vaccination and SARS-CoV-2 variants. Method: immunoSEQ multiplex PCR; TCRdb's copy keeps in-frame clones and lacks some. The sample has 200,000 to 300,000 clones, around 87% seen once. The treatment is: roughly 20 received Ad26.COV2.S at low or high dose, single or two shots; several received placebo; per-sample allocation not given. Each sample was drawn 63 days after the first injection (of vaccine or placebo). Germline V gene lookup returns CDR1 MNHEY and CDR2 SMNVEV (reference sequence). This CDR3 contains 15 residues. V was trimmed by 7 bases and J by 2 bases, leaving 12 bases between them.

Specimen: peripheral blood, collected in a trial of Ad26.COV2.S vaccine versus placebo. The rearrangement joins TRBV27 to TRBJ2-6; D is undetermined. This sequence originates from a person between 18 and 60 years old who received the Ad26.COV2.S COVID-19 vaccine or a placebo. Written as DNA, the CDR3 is TGTGCCAGCACTCTAAGATGGGCTGGGGCCAACGTCCTGACTTTC. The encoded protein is CASTLRWAGANVLTF. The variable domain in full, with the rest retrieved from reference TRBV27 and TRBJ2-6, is EAQVTQNPRYLITVTGKKLTVTCSQNMNHEYMSWYRQDPGLGLRQIYYSMNVEVTDKGDVPEGYKVSRKEKRNFPLILESPSPNQTSLYFCASTLRWAGANVLTFGAGSRLTVL.